These 3 T cell receptor beta chains were all obtained from the same sample, sequenced in a study of cytotoxic CD8 clonotypes in ibrutinib-treated CLL. Some clones are missing from TCRdb's copy, which holds only in-frame ones; the method was immunoSEQ multiplex PCR. The profile shows about 35,000 clones, about 64% of them singletons. The source material was PBMCs, sampled at disease progression, from a patient treated with ibrutinib. These receptors were obtained from a human donor with chronic lymphocytic leukemia.

The chain is built from TRBV18 and TRBJ1-4; 8 bases align to TRBD1. Trimming at V came to 4 bases and at J to 1 base, leaving 2 bases not matched to a gene. Germline V gives CDR1 KGHSH, CDR2 LQKENI. The CDR3 covers 15 residues. The CDR3 DNA follows: TGTGCCAGCTCACAGGGGACAGGAACTAATGAAAAACTGTTTTTT. It translates to CASSQGTGTNEKLFF.

This chain links TRBV5-1 with TRBJ1-3; D is ambiguous. V gave up 2 bases and J gave up 0 bases, with 9 bases separating them. Per the germline V gene, CDR1 is SGHRS and CDR2 is YFSETQ. This CDR3 is built from 15 residues. CDR3 DNA sequence: TGCGCCAGCAGCTTAACAGCTTCCTCTGGAAACACCATATATTTT. Translation gives CASSLTASSGNTIYF.

The rearrangement joins TRBV29-1 to TRBJ1-1, with D possibly TRBD1 on 6 matching bases. Trimming pared 7 bases from V and 3 bases from J, leaving 15 bases between. This CDR3 has 13 residues. Germline V gene sequence: CDR1 SQVTM, CDR2 ANQGSEA. DNA of the CDR3: TGCAGCGGACAACAGGGTCTATACACTGAAGCTTTCTTT. Its protein is CSGQQGLYTEAFF.